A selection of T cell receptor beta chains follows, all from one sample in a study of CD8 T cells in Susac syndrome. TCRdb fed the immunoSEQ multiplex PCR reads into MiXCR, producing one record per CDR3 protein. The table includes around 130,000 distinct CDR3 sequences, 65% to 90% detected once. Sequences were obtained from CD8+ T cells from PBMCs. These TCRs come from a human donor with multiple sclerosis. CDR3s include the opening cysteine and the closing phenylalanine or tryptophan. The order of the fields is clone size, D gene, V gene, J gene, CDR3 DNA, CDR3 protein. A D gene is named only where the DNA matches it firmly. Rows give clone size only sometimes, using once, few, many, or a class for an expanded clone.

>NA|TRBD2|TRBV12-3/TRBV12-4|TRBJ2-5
TGTGCCAGCATTTCCGGGAGCGGGGATAAGCACCCGCCAGAGACCCAGTACTTC
CASISGSGDKHPPETQYF
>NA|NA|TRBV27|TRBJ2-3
TGTGCCAGCAGTTTACAGGTTATGACTAGCACAGATACGCAGTATTTT
CASSLQVMTSTDTQYF
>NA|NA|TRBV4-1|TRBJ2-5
TGCGCCAGCAGCCAATCGCGGAATACCCAAGAGACCCAGTACTTC
CASSQSRNTQETQYF
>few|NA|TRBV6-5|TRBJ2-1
TGTGCCAGCAGTTATGGGGGCTACAATGAGCAGTTCTTC
CASSYGGYNEQFF
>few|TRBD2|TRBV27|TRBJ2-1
TGTGCCAGCAGTTTAGCTAGCGGGGGAGACAATGAGCAGTTCTTC
CASSLASGGDNEQFF
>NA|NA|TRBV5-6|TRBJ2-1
TGTGCCAGCAGCTTGGAGGGGGATGATGAGCAGTTCTTC
CASSLEGDDEQFF
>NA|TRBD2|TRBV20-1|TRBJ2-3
TGCAGTGCTTCTTCGCTAGCGGGGCACACAGATACGCAGTATTTT
CSASSLAGHTDTQYF
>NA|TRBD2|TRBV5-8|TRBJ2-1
TGTGCCAGCGGATCCGGGACTATCTACAATGAGCAGTTCTTC
CASGSGTIYNEQFF
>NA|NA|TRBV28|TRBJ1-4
TGTGCCAGCAGTTTATTAGTAGGGGGGTTTGAAGAAAAACTGTTTTTT
CASSLLVGGFEEKLFF
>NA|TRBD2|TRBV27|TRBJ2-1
TGTGCCACAAAAGTTAGCGGGAAATACAATGAGCAGTTCTTC
CATKVSGKYNEQFF
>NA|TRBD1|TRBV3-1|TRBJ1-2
TGTGCCAGCAGCCAAGTAGAGGATAGGCAGGGGGCCGGTGGCTACACCTTC
CASSQVEDRQGAGGYTF
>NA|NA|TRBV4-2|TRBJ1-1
TGTGCCAGCAGCCAATTGAACACTGAAGCTTTCTTT
CASSQLNTEAFF
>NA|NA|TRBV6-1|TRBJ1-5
TGTGCCAGCATGGACAGTCCTACGATGGCAAATCAGCCCCAGCATTTT
CASMDSPTMANQPQHF
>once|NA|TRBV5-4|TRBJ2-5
TGTGCCAGCAGCTTGGCTCGCCCCAGGGGAGAGGAGACCCAGTACTTC
CASSLARPRGEETQYF
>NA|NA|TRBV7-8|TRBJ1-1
TGTGCCAGCAGCTTAGCCGGGCTATACACTGAAGCTTTCTTT
CASSLAGLYTEAFF
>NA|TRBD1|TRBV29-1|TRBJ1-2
TGCAGCGTTGAAGGACAGGGTTTCTATGACTATGGCTACACCTTC
CSVEGQGFYDYGYTF
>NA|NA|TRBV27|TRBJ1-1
TGTGCCAGCAGTCCTAAGTTGGTGTGGATGGACACTGAAGCTTTCTTT
CASSPKLVWMDTEAFF
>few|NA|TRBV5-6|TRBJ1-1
TGTGCCAGCAGCTTGGTGGGGAAGAACACTGAAGCTTTCTTT
CASSLVGKNTEAFF
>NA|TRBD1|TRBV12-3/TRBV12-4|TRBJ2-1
TGTGCCAGCAGTTTCCGGAAGCGTCTGCAGGGACAGCTGGAGAGGAATGAGCAGTTCTTC
CASSFRKRLQGQLERNEQFF
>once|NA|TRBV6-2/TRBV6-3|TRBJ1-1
TGTGCCAGCAGTGAAATAAGGGTCACTGAAGCTTTCTTT
CASSEIRVTEAFF
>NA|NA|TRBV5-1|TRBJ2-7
TGCGCCAGCAGCTCTACAGGGTTTCCGGACGAGCAGTACTTC
CASSSTGFPDEQYF
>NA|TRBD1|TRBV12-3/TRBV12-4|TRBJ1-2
TGTGCCAGCAGTCCCGGGACAGTAGGGATCTATGGCTACACCTTC
CASSPGTVGIYGYTF
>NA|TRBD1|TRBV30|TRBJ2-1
TGTGCCTGGACTTTAGGGGGCCTGGGTGAGCAGTTCTTC
CAWTLGGLGEQFF
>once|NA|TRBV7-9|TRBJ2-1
TGTGCCAGCAGCTCCTCCAGTTCCGTCGATGAGCAGTTCTTC
CASSSSSSVDEQFF
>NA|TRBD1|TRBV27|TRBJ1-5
TGTGCCAGCGGCAGGGGGCGCGGGAAGAATCAGCCCCAGCATTTT
CASGRGRGKNQPQHF
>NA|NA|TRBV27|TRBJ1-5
TGTGCCAGCAGAACAGGTTATAGCAATCAGCCCCAGCATTTT
CASRTGYSNQPQHF
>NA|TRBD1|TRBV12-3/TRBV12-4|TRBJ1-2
TGTGCCAGCAGTTTATCTTGGGGACAGGGGATCGATGGCTACACCTTC
CASSLSWGQGIDGYTF
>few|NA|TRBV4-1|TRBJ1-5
TGCGCCAGCAGCCAAGGGGACAACCAGCCCCAGCATTTT
CASSQGDNQPQHF
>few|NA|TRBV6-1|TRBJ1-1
TGTGCCAGCAGCGAAGGATTAGCTTGGGGCACTGAAGCTTTCTTT
CASSEGLAWGTEAFF
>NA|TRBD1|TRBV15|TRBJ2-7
TGTGCCACCAGCAGTAGGACAGGGCGAGGTTCCTACGAGCAGTACTTC
CATSSRTGRGSYEQYF
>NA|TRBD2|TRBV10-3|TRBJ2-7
TGTGCCTCCCGGGGGGAAACCTACGAGCAGTACTTC
CASRGETYEQYF
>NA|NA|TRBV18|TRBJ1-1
TGTGCCAGCTCAGATCGGTTCGGGACTCTCCCCGAGGGCACTGAAGCTTTCTTT
CASSDRFGTLPEGTEAFF
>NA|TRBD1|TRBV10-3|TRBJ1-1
TGTGCCATCAGTGATCCTCAGGGGGCGCTCACTGAAGCTTTCTTT
CAISDPQGALTEAFF
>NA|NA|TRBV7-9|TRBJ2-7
TGTGCCAGCAGCATACCCGCAGGGCAAGGCTACGAGCAGTACTTC
CASSIPAGQGYEQYF
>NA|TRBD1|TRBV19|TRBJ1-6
TGTGCGTCCGAACTTGGGACAGCTGGTTCACCCCTCCACTTT
CASELGTAGSPLHF
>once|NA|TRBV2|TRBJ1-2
TGTGCCAGCAGTGAGTATGGCGCAGCTAACTATGGCTACACCTTC
CASSEYGAANYGYTF
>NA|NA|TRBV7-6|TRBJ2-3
TGTGCCAGCAGCGGGGGGACAGATACGCAGTATTTT
CASSGGTDTQYF
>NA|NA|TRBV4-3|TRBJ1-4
TGCGCCAGCAGCCAAGATAGGATCCGATACGGGGCAACTAATGAAAAACTGTTTTTT
CASSQDRIRYGATNEKLFF
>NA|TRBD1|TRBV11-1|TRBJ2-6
TGTGCCAGCAGCTTAGTAGTCTTAATATTTCCCCGGGACAGGGAGTTAGCTGGGGCCAACGTCCTGACTTTC
CASSLVVLIFPRDRELAGANVLTF
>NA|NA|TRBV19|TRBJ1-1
TGTGCCACATGGGAGGGCACTGAAGCTTTCTTT
CATWEGTEAFF
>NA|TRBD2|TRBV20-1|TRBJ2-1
TGCAGTGCTAGCAAAGGACTAGGGGTTTATGATGAGCAGTTCTTC
CSASKGLGVYDEQFF
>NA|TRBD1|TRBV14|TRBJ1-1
TGTGCCAGCAGCCAAGATTTCCGGGACAGGGGAATGAACACTGAAGCTTTCTTT
CASSQDFRDRGMNTEAFF
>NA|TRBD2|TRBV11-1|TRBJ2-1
TGTGCCAGCCGCCTATTCGGGGGGGTATCCAATGAGCAGTTCTTC
CASRLFGGVSNEQFF
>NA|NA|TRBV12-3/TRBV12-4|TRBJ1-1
TGTGCCAGCATTGACGACGGGAACACTGAAGCTTTCTTT
CASIDDGNTEAFF
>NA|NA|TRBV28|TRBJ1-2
TGTGCCAGCAACCCTCAGGAGGCGCGCTATGCCTACACCTTC
CASNPQEARYAYTF
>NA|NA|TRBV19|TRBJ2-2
TGTGCCAGTAGTGAATGGACATCCCGCACCGGGGAGCTGTTTTTT
CASSEWTSRTGELFF